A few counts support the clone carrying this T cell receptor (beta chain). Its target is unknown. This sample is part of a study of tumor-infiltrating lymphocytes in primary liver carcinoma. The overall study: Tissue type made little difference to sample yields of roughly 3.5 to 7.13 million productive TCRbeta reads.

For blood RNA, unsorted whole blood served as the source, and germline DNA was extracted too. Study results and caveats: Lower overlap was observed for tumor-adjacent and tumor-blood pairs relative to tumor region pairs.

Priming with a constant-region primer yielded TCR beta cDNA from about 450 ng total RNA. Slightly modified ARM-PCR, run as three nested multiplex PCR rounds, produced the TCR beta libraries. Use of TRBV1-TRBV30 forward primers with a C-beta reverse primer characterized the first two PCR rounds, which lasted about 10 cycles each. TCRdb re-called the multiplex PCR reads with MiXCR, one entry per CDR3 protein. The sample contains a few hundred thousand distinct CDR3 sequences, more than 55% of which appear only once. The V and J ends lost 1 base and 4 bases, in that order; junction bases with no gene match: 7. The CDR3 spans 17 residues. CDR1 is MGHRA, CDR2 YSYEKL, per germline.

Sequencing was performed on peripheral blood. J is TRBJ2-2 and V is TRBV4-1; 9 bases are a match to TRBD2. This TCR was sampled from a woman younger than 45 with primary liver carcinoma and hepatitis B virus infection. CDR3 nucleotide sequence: TGCGCCAGCAGCCAAGTCTTAGCGGGAGTTGGCACCGGGGAGCTGTTTTTT. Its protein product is CASSQVLAGVGTGELFF.